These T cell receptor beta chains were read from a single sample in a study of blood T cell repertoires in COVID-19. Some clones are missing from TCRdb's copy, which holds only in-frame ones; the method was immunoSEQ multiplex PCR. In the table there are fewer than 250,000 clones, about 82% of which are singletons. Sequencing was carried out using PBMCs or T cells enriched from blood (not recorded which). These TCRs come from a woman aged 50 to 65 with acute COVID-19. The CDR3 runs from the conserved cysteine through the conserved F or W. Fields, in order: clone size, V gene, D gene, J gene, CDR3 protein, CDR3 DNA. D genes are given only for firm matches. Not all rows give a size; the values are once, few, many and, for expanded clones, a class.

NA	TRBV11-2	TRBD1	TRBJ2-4	CASSLAAGQGEYIQYF	TGTGCCAGCAGCTTAGCCGCCGGACAGGGAGAATACATTCAGTACTTC
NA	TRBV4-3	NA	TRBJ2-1	CASSQNRVLGNEQFF	TGCGCCAGCAGCCAGAACAGGGTTTTAGGCAATGAGCAGTTCTTC
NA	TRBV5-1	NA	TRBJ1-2	CASSIGTIYGYTF	TGCGCCAGCAGCATAGGGACTATCTATGGCTACACCTTC
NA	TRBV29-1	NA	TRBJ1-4	CSARSGNNEKLFF	TGCAGCGCCAGATCAGGGAATAATGAAAAACTGTTTTTT
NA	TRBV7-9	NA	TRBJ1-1	CASSLETGNEAFF	TGTGCCAGCAGCTTAGAAACTGGTAATGAAGCTTTCTTT
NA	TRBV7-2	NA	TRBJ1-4	CASSAPGTQVFF	TGTGCCAGCAGCGCCCCCGGGACACAGGTGTTTTTT
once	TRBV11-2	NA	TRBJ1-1	CASSAQRGTEAFF	TGTGCCAGCAGCGCTCAAAGGGGCACTGAAGCTTTCTTT
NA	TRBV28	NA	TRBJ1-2	CASSQTGHGYTF	TGTGCCAGCAGTCAGACAGGTCATGGCTACACCTTC
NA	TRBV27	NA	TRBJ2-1	CASSPSVVREYNEQFF	TGTGCCAGCAGTCCTTCAGTGGTGAGGGAGTACAATGAGCAGTTCTTC
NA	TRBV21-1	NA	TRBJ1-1	CASSKVGRGLNTEAFF	TGTGCCAGCAGCAAAGTGGGCAGGGGCTTAAACACTGAAGCTTTCTTT
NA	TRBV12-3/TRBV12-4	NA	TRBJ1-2	CASSLDRNYGYTF	TGTGCCAGCAGTTTAGACAGAAACTATGGCTACACCTTC
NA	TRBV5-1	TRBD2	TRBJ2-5	CASSLDSSGGQETQYF	TGCGCCAGCAGCTTGGATAGTAGCGGGGGACAAGAGACCCAGTACTTC
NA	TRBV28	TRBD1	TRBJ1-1	CASRTGGRYTEAFF	TGTGCCAGCAGAACAGGGGGGAGGTACACTGAAGCTTTCTTT
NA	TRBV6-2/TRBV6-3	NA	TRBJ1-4	CASSFRWGLMFF	TGTGCCAGCAGTTTCCGGTGGGGACTAATGTTTTTT
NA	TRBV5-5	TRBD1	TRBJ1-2	CASSLMGTVYYGYTF	TGTGCCAGCAGCTTAATGGGGACAGTCTACTATGGCTACACCTTC
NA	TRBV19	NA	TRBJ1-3	CASSSRGLDSGNTIYF	TGTGCCAGTAGCAGTCGCGGTCTCGACTCTGGAAACACCATATATTTT
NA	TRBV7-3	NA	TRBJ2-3	CASGTGGADTQYF	TGTGCCAGCGGAACAGGGGGGGCAGATACGCAGTATTTT
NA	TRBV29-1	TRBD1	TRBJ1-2	CSVWTGNYGYTF	TGCAGCGTTTGGACAGGGAACTATGGCTACACCTTC
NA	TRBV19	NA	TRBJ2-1	CASSIGTGSSYNEQFF	TGTGCCAGTAGTATAGGGACGGGGAGCTCCTACAATGAGCAGTTCTTC
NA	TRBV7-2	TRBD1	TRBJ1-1	CASTQPRQGPTEAFF	TGTGCCAGCACCCAACCGAGACAGGGGCCCACTGAAGCTTTCTTT
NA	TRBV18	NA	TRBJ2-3	CASSPMGFSTDTQYF	TGTGCCAGCTCACCAATGGGCTTCTCCACAGATACGCAGTATTTT
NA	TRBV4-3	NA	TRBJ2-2	CASSQLQGSGELFF	TGCGCCAGCAGCCAGCTTCAGGGGTCCGGGGAGCTGTTTTTT
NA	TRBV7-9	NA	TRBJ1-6	CASSLDLNSPLHF	TGTGCCAGCAGCTTAGATCTTAATTCACCCCTCCACTTT
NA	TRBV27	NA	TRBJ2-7	CASSLVLGRGYEQYF	TGTGCCAGCAGTTTGGTCCTAGGTAGGGGTTACGAGCAGTACTTC
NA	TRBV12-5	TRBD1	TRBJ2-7	CASGSSTGAYEQYF	TGTGCTAGTGGTTCCTCGACAGGGGCCTACGAGCAGTACTTC
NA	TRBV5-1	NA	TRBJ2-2	CASITGTGVDTGELFF	TGCGCCAGCATCACTGGGACGGGGGTTGACACCGGGGAGCTGTTTTTT
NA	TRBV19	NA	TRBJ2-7	CASSIPGRLNEQYF	TGTGCCAGTAGTATTCCCGGCAGGCTGAACGAGCAGTACTTC
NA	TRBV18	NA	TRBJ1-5	CASSPGQADSNQPQHF	TGTGCCAGCTCACCGGGGCAGGCCGATAGCAATCAGCCCCAGCATTTT
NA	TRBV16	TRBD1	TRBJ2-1	CASSPQDRVTYNEQFF	TGTGCCAGCAGCCCCCAGGACAGGGTCACCTACAATGAGCAGTTCTTC
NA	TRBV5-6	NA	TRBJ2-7	CASSLGRGSYEQYF	TGTGCCAGCAGCTTGGGCAGGGGCTCCTACGAGCAGTACTTC
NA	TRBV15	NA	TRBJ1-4	CATSRDLGGVSEKLFF	TGTGCCACCAGCAGGGACTTGGGGGGGGTGTCTGAAAAACTGTTTTTT
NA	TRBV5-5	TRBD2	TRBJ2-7	CASSPGTSGGIFHEQYF	TGTGCCAGCAGCCCAGGGACTAGCGGGGGAATTTTCCACGAGCAGTACTTC
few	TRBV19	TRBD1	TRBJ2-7	CASTRPGTGIEQYF	TGTGCCAGTACCCGACCCGGGACAGGGATCGAGCAGTACTTC
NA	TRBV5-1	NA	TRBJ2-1	CASSPGGLLYNEQFF	TGCGCCAGCAGCCCTGGAGGGCTACTATACAATGAGCAGTTCTTC
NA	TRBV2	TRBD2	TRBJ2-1	CASRRGLAGGRSSYNEQFF	TGTGCCAGCAGGAGAGGGCTAGCGGGGGGGAGAAGCTCCTACAATGAGCAGTTCTTC
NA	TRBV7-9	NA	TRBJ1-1	CASSSAGVYTEAFF	TGTGCCAGCAGCTCGGCAGGGGTTTACACTGAAGCTTTCTTT